A single sample gave rise to the 14 T cell receptor beta chains below, sequenced in a study of T-cell memory formation after mild COVID-19. MiXCR, applied by TCRdb to the 5' RACE reads, yields one record per CDR3 protein. The top ten clones hold under 25% of a sample with hundreds of thousands of distinct CDR3 sequences, more than 15% of them seen once. Specimen: PBMCs or a T cell subset sorted from them (not recorded which). The receptor set was obtained from a man younger than 30 who had mild COVID-19 (a few samples of this study predate the infection). Cell type and time point are not known.

This clonotype turned up a few times. The rearrangement uses TRBV4-2 and TRBJ2-1, with TRBD2 identical over 11 bases. Germline CDR1 is LGHNA and CDR2 is YNFKEQ. The ends lost 1 base at V and 6 bases at J; junction bases unmatched: 8. The CDR3 extends over 17 amino acids. The CDR3 DNA reads as TGTGCCAGCAGCCAAGGGAGTAGCGGGGGGGCCGTCAATGAGCAGTTCTTC. Translated: CASSQGSSGGAVNEQFF.

The chain carries TRBV4-1 and TRBJ1-6; D gene uncertain. V was clipped by 0 bases and J by 0 bases, with 9 bases between them. The germline CDR1 and CDR2 sequences are MGHRA and YSYEKL. The CDR3 is 17 residues long. The DNA for the CDR3 is TGCGCCAGCAGCCAAGAGACGGGCAGCTCCTATAATTCACCCCTCCACTTT. Protein product: CASSQETGSSYNSPLHF.

The rearrangement joins TRBV4-3 to TRBJ2-2; D call uncertain. The CDR3 contains 14 residues. In germline, CDR1 is LGHNA, CDR2 YSLEER. The germline V and J ends were trimmed by 0 bases and 10 bases, with 12 bases remaining between them. The CDR3 loop is CASSQEVSPQELFF. In nucleotides, the CDR3 is TGCGCCAGCAGCCAAGAAGTATCCCCCCAGGAGCTGTTTTTT.

The chain recombines TRBV7-9 with TRBJ2-3, with D unclear. Germline CDR1 and CDR2: SEHNR and FQNEAQ (reference sequence). This CDR3 has 11 residues. V was clipped by 7 bases and J by 7 bases, with 9 bases between them. CDR3 coding DNA: TGTGCCAGCACCAACCTGAATACGCAGTATTTT. Its protein product is CASTNLNTQYF. The full variable domain, its missing parts supplied by reference TRBV7-9 and TRBJ2-3, is DTGVSQNPRHKITKRGQNVTFRCDPISEHNRLYWYRQTLGQGPEFLTYFQNEAQLEKSRLLSDRFSAERPKGSFSTLEIQRTEQGDSAMYLCASTNLNTQYFGPGTRLTVL.

The sample holds many counts of this clonotype. The genes are TRBV7-9 and TRBJ1-1, with D unclear. In germline, CDR1 is SEHNR, CDR2 FQNEAQ (reference sequence). The CDR3 extends over 11 amino acids. The V gene lost 2 bases and the J gene lost 10 bases, with 8 bases spanning the gap. CDR3 amino acids: CASSLLVRAFF. Here the CDR3 DNA reads TGTGCCAGCAGCTTACTGGTTAGAGCTTTCTTT.

The chain couples TRBV4-1 to TRBJ2-3; either TRBD1 or TRBD2 may supply D (5 bases each). Germline assignment: CDR1 MGHRA and CDR2 YSYEKL. V lost 1 base and J 5 bases, leaving 16 bases between the germline ends. This CDR3 region has 16 residues. In DNA form, the CDR3 reads TGCGCCAGCAGCCAAGTAGGGGTACGGGAAAGAGATACGCAGTATTTT. Translation: CASSQVGVRERDTQYF.

The J gene is TRBJ2-3, the V gene TRBV20-1, with 15 bases aligning to TRBD2. The CDR3 spans 17 residues. Germline values: CDR1 DFQATT, CDR2 SNEGSKA (reference sequence). V shed 6 bases and J 2 bases; nucleotides not matched to a gene: 9. The CDR3 is CSALPGLAGGTTDTQYF. In nucleotides, the CDR3 is TGCAGTGCCCTACCGGGACTAGCGGGGGGCACCACAGATACGCAGTATTTT.

This clonotype was seen at least ten times. The chain uses TRBV7-2 and TRBJ2-2, with 8 bases lining up with TRBD2. This CDR3 is 17 amino acids long. The trim removed 8 bases at V and 4 bases at J, leaving 15 bases unmatched. The germline V gene has CDR1 SGHTA and CDR2 FQGNSA. The DNA of the CDR3 is TGTGCCAGCCTCCCGGCTGTAGCGGGGCCTGGCACCGGGGAGCTGTTTTTT. It is translated as CASLPAVAGPGTGELFF.

The chain carries TRBV7-2 and TRBJ2-1; D is unresolved. CDR1 is SGHTA and CDR2 is FQGNSA in the germline V gene. V was clipped by 6 bases and J by 1 base, with 16 bases between them. CDR3 length: 16 residues. The CDR3 protein is CASSSRPARSYNEQFF. As DNA, the CDR3 is TGTGCCAGCAGTTCCCGGCCCGCCAGGTCCTACAATGAGCAGTTCTTC. Combining the CDR3 with reference TRBV7-2 and TRBJ2-1 gives the whole variable domain GAGVSQSPSNKVTEKGKDVELRCDPISGHTALYWYRQSLGQGLEFLIYFQGNSAPDKSGLPSDRFSAERTGGSVSTLTIQRTQQEDSAVYLCASSSRPARSYNEQFFGPGTRLTVL.

Only a few counts were recorded for this clonotype. The chain links TRBV7-9 to TRBJ1-5; TRBD1 is a possible D gene (5 bases). Germline V gene lookup returns CDR1 SEHNR and CDR2 FQNEAQ (reference sequence). V lost 1 base, J lost 6 bases, and 13 bases lay in between. This CDR3 comprises 15 residues. CDR3 sequence (DNA): TGTGCCAGCAGCTTAGGCTGGGGGTCAGGTCAGCCCCAGCATTTT. Translated, it gives CASSLGWGSGQPQHF.

There are a few counts of this clonotype. CDR3: CASSEPRDSSYEQYF. CDR3 DNA: TGCGCCAGCAGTGAGCCGCGGGACAGCTCCTACGAGCAGTACTTC. V and J are TRBV10-2 and TRBJ2-7; the D gene is possibly TRBD1 (7 bases). With 2 bases removed from V and 0 bases from J, the gap between germline ends came to 11 bases. Looked up from germline, CDR1 is WSHSY and CDR2 is SAAADI. CDR3 length: 15 residues.

This clonotype was counted at least ten times. CDR3 in amino acids: CASRLWGEDNEQFF. For the CDR3, the DNA is TGTGCCAGCCGCCTATGGGGGGAGGACAATGAGCAGTTCTTC. The chain employs TRBV2 and TRBJ2-1, with D tentatively TRBD2 (6 bases). Trimming took off 8 bases at V and 5 bases at J, with 16 bases between the two ends. CDR1 and CDR2 (germline): SNHLY, FYNNEI. The CDR3 consists of 14 residues. The full variable domain, in which reference TRBV2 and TRBJ2-1 provide the parts outside the CDR3, is EPEVTQTPSHQVTQMGQEVILRCVPISNHLYFYWYRQILGQKVEFLVSFYNNEISEKSEIFDDQFSVERPDGSNFTLKIRSTKLEDSAMYFCASRLWGEDNEQFFGPGTRLTVL.

The genes are TRBV7-8 and TRBJ1-1; D uncertain. The CDR3 consists of 16 residues. Trimming took 1 base from V and 0 from J, leaving 12 bases between them. Germline CDR1 and CDR2: SGHVS and FQNEAQ. In DNA, the CDR3 is TGTGCCAGCAGCTTAGGGCAGAGACTTATGAACACTGAAGCTTTCTTT. Translated: CASSLGQRLMNTEAFF. Based on the CDR3 plus reference TRBV7-8 and TRBJ1-1, the full variable domain is GAGVSQSPRYKVAKRGQDVALRCDPISGHVSLFWYQQALGQGPEFLTYFQNEAQLDKSGLPSDRFFAERPEGSVSTLKIQRTQQEDSAVYLCASSLGQRLMNTEAFFGQGTRLTVV.

This chain uses TRBV5-1 with TRBJ2-1, with D tentatively TRBD2 (7 bases). Between the trimmed V and J ends, which lost 4 bases and 5 bases, there was a span of 13 bases. CDR1 is SGHRS and CDR2 is YFSETQ in the germline V gene. The CDR3 has 14 amino acids. CDR3 loop: CASSSGTRHNEQFF. The CDR3 coding sequence is TGCGCCAGCAGCAGCGGGACAAGACACAATGAGCAGTTCTTC.